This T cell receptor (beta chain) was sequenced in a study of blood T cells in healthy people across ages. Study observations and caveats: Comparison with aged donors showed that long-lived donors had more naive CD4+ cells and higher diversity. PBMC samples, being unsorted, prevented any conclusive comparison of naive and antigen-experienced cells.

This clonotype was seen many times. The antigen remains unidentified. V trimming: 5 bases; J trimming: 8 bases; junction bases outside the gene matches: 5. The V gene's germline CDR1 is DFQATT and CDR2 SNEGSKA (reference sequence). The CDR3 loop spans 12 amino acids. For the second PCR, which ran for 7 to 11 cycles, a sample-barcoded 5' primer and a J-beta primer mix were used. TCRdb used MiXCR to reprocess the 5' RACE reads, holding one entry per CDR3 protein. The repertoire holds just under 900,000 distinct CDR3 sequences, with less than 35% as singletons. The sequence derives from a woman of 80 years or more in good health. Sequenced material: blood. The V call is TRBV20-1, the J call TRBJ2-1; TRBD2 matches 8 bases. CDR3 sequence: CSASRGADEQFF. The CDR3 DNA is TGCAGTGCTTCGCGGGGGGCCGATGAGCAGTTCTTC.